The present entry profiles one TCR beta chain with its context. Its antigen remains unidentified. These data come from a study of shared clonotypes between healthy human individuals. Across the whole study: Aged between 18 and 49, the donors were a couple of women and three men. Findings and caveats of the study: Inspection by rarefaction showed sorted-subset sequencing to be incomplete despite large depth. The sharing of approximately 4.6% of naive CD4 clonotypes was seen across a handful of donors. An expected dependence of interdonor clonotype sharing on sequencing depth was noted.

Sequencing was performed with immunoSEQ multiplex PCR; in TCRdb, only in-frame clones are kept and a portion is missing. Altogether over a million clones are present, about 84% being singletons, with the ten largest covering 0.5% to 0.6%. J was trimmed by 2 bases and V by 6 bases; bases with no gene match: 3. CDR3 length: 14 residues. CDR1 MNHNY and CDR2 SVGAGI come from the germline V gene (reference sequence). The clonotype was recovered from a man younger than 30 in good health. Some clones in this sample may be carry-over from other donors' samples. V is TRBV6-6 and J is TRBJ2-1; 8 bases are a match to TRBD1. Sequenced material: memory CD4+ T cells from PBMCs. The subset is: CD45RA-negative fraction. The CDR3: CASSGQGPYNEQFF. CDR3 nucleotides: TGTGCCAGCAGCGGACAGGGCCCCTACAATGAGCAGTTCTTC.